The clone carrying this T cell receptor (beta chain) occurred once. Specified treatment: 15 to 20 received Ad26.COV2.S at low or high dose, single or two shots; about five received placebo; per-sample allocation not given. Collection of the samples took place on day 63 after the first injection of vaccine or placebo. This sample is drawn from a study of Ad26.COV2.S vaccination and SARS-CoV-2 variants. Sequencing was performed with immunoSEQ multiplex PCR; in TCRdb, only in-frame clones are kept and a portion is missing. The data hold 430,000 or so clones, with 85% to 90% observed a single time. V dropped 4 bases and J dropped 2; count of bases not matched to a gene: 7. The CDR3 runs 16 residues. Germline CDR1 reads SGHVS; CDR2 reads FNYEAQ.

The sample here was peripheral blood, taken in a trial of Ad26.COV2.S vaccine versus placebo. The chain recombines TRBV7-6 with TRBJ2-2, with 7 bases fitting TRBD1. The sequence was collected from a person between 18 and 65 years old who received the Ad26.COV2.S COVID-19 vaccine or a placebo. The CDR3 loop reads CASSSLGGGNTGELFF. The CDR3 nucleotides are TGTGCCAGCAGCTCCCTAGGGGGCGGTAACACCGGGGAGCTGTTTTTT. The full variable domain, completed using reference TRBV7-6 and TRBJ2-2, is GAGVSQSPRYKVTKRGQDVALRCDPISGHVSLYWYRQALGQGPEFLTYFNYEAQQDKSGLPNDRFSAERPEGSISTLTIQRTEQRDSAMYRCASSSLGGGNTGELFFGEGSRLTVL.